The 7 T cell receptor beta chains presented below share a single source sample, sequenced in a study of T-cell reconstitution after alpha-beta-depleted transplantation in children. TCRbeta library preparation incorporated unique molecular identifiers. TCRdb ran MiXCR on the PCR reads and lists one entry per CDR3 protein. The sample includes about 580,000 distinct CDR3 sequences, 25% to 30% of them seen just once. The sample consisted of PBMCs, taken before TCRalphabeta/CD19-depleted stem cell transplant. The receptors stem from a boy under two years old with Wiskott-Aldrich syndrome, due to receive a stem cell transplant.

Details on this clonotype: At one end, the junction sequence differs from germline, possibly due to a read error. The chain carries TRBV20-1 and TRBJ2-6; 9 bases are a match to TRBD1. Germline V gene sequence: CDR1 DFQATT, CDR2 SNEGSKA (reference sequence). The CDR3 consists of 18 residues. The CDR3 DNA sequence: TGCAGTGCCAGTACACCGGGACAGGGAATTTCTGGGCCCAACGTCCTGACTTTC. Encoded protein: CSASTPGQGISGPNVLTF.

This clonotype has a handful of counts. The CDR3 DNA is TGCAGTGCTAGAGATTCCGGGACTAGTGGCAATGAGCAGTTCTTC. It yields the protein CSARDSGTSGNEQFF. The gene calls are TRBV20-1 and TRBJ2-1; 8 bases line up with TRBD2. Germline trimming cut 0 bases from V and 6 bases from J; bases unmatched to any gene: 7. Germline assignment: CDR1 DFQATT and CDR2 SNEGSKA (reference sequence). The CDR3 runs 15 residues.

The chain has TRBV29-1 and TRBJ2-3; TRBD2 matches 13 bases. CDR3 length equals 16 residues. The V gene end was trimmed by 3 bases and the J gene end by 2 bases; junction bases not matched to a gene: 5. Per germline, CDR1 SQVTM and CDR2 ANQGSEA. The DNA for the CDR3 is TGCAGCGTTGAGACAGGACTAGCGGGAGCCACAGATACGCAGTATTTT. This translates into CSVETGLAGATDTQYF.

This rearrangement joins TRBV5-1 to TRBJ2-7, with D maybe TRBD1 (6 bases). V lost 5 bases and J 0 bases, leaving 12 bases between the germline ends. The CDR3 runs to 14 residues. The germline V gene encodes CDR1 SGHRS and CDR2 YFSETQ. The CDR3 is CASRPKDSSYEQYF. In nucleotides, the CDR3 is TGCGCCAGCAGGCCGAAGGACAGCTCCTACGAGCAGTACTTC.

This clonotype was observed a few times. The chain links TRBV7-9 to TRBJ2-7; D ambiguous. Germline CDR1 reads SEHNR; CDR2 reads FQNEAQ (reference sequence). The CDR3 runs 12 residues. V was trimmed by 4 bases and J by 2 bases, leaving 6 bases between them. The CDR3 DNA is TGTGCCAGCAGCTACGAGCCCTACGAGCAGTACTTC. This codes for CASSYEPYEQYF. The variable domain in full, with the rest retrieved from reference TRBV7-9 and TRBJ2-7, is DTGVSQNPRHKITKRGQNVTFRCDPISEHNRLYWYRQTLGQGPEFLTYFQNEAQLEKSRLLSDRFSAERPKGSFSTLEIQRTEQGDSAMYLCASSYEPYEQYFGPGTRLTVT.

The sample holds one count of this clonotype. The chain joins TRBV7-6 to TRBJ2-1, with 7 bases lining up with TRBD2. CDR1 and CDR2 from the germline V gene are SGHVS and FNYEAQ. With 3 bases clipped from V and 9 bases from J, the junction kept 8 bases outside the gene matches. CDR3 length: 14 amino acids. CDR3 nucleotide sequence: TGTGCCAGCAGCTTTCTTGCGGGAGAGGGTGAGCAGTTCTTC. Its translation is CASSFLAGEGEQFF.

This rearrangement joins TRBV7-6 to TRBJ1-4; D might be TRBD1 (5 bases). V was cut by 3 bases and J by 5 bases, with 13 bases left in between. This CDR3 region has 15 residues. Germline CDR1 and CDR2: SGHVS and FNYEAQ. The CDR3 coding sequence is TGTGCCAGCAGCTTGAACGGGGCGCAGAATGAAAAACTGTTTTTT. Amino acids: CASSLNGAQNEKLFF.